The subject of this entry is one T cell receptor (beta chain). Its antigen is unknown. No much larger clone is present one base from it, and per-base qualities are unavailable. Germline trimming: 3 bases from V, 5 bases from J; junction bases outside gene matches: 4. From the cysteine through the phenylalanine, the CDR3 covers 15 amino acids. Of all the DNA, just the CDR3 is kept, 45 bases in frame from base 1. The germline V gene yields LGHNT for CDR1 and FRNRAP for CDR2. This record comes from a study of long-term antiretroviral therapy in people with HIV (dated by TCRdb to between 2020 and 2023). About the investigation overall: Collection of the earliest samples took place about a decade ahead of the 2015 WHO recommendation for immediate ART, at a time when ART was typically delayed until CD4 counts fell. This retrospective serial study examined whether starting ART and sustained HIV suppression were associated with changes in the composition and diversity of the TRB repertoire in peripheral blood. From some 33 adults with confirmed HIV infection, the cohort provided approximately 210 cryopreserved PBMC samples, gathered serially across a mean of around six years (range 1-12). Of the 30 participants with HIV, ten to eleven were female. No cross-contamination during QIAcube processing was shown when test extractions of a monoclonal T-cell line were performed alongside approximately 32 polyclonal samples. Overall study outcomes, separate from this receptor: No data were available on ART adherence, viral resistance or therapy changes, limiting inferences about post-ART repertoire changes. Expanded TRB clones identified before ART initiation dominated the repertoire across all time points, though the dominance fluctuated and decreased in many PLHIV after ART. Because PBMC availability was limited, only the TCR beta chain was sequenced, with no alpha chain pairing. CDR3 length ranges in HIV repertoires were narrower than in controls, and network structure suggested an antigen-experienced repertoire with only a slight naive shift after ART. Starting ART was linked to a significant rise in TRB diversity, yet even with long-term ART the diversity remained significantly lower than in transplant donor controls. The samples were dated from about 2003 to 2018, and the ART regimens that were used may be less effective than current ART regimens. Because pre-ART samples had limited cell numbers, unsorted PBMC were profiled rather than sorted CD4+ and CD8+ T cells.

To be included, a participant needed at least one PBMC sample from before ART initiation plus at least two post-ART samples. Treatment was received in the United States of America by all participants with HIV. Before DNA extraction, cryopreserved samples of roughly 0.95-10 million PBMC were thawed and washed. At the time of the earliest PBMC sample, participants with HIV were aged between roughly 23 and 60 years. PBMC samples were contributed by each participant from 1-4 timepoints before ART initiation and 2-8 timepoints after ART initiation, with a median of 7 samples. Serial HIV viral load, CD4+ T-cell count, ART history and demographic data were obtained for every participant. Using a Qiagen kit on a QIAcube, genomic DNA was extracted from unsorted PBMC, with samples processed in batches of 12. The immunoSEQ hsTCRB v3.0 assay was used at survey level resolution to sequence the TRB variable region. The targeted TRB sequencing depth was roughly 35,000-50,000 T-cell genomes per sample. An Illumina MiSeq with a v3 150-cycle kit was used to sequence the pooled TRB libraries. Regarding the original processing steps: Repertoire analysis was performed in R inside a reproducible Nextflow workflow that covered QC, data transformation and analysis. LymphoSeq2, an R package for exploring AIRR-Seq data, was used to implement the custom analyses. A few samples that yielded fewer than 5000 total TRB sequences were excluded, so that 188 HIV repertoires were analyzed. Among the 170 to 200 HIV repertoires that were kept, around 60 were collected before ART initiation and over 120 were collected after ART initiation. Each repertoire was downsampled to 5000 TRB nucleotide sequences, and summary statistics were averaged across 100 downsampling iterations. Only TRB sequences with CDR3 regions of at least seven amino acids were retained for analysis. Diversity was measured with a Shannon entropy-derived clonality score and the Gini coefficient. In the repertoire networks, any two of the top 5000 CDR3 amino acid sequences were linked whenever the two sequences differed by an edit distance of one. For TRB CDR3 amino acid sequences, antigen specificity groups and MHC restriction were predicted with GLIPH2. CDR3 amino acid sequences were matched against VDJdb and McPAS-TCR to flag known CMV, EBV, HIV or tissue antigen associations. Pre-ART, post-ART and control groups were compared with Wilcoxon signed-rank tests and Holm-Bonferroni correction. The source is immuneACCESS, and TCRdb retained only in-frame sequences with V and J called. Part of the clones is not carried over; for the studies checked, unresolved V genes explain less than half of this, and the remainder is unexplained. V and J calls and clone size are as listed in that table; D and trimming were resolved from the DNA. The sample data list over 30,000 clones, and roughly three quarters of these were observed just once. Clones ranked in the top ten supply under 8.5% of the sample.

The V and J genes are TRBV12-5 and TRBJ1-6; 7 middle bases align to TRBD1. The TCR was taken from a woman in her 50s with HIV. The material was unsorted PBMCs, obtained 3.1 years after starting antiretroviral therapy. The CDR3 protein sequence reads: CASGFGTGDNSPLHF. The bases read TGTGCTAGTGGTTTTGGTACAGGGGATAATTCACCCCTCCACTTT.